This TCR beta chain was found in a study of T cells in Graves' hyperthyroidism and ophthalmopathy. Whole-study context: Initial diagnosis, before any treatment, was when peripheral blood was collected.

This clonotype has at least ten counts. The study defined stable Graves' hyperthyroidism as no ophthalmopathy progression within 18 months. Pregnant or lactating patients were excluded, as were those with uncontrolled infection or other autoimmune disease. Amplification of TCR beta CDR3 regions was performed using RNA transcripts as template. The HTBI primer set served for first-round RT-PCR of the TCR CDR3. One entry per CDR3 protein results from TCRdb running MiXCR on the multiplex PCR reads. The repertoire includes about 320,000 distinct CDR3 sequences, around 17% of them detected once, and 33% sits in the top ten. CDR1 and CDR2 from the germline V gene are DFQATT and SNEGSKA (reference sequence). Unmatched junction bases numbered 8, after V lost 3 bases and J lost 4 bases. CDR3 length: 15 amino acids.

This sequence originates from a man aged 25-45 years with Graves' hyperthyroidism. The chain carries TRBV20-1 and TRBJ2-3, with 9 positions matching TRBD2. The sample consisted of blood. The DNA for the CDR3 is TGCAGTGCTAGGGATCTGGCTAGCGGGGCAGATACGCAGTATTTT. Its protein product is CSARDLASGADTQYF.